The 4 T cell receptor beta chains below all came from one sample that was sequenced in a study of Graves' ophthalmopathy and Graves' hyperthyroidism. Amplification from RNA transcripts yielded the TCR beta CDR3 regions. First-round RT-PCR with HTBI primers preceded a second-round multiplex PCR. TCRdb re-called the multiplex PCR reads with MiXCR, one entry per CDR3 protein. The table lists 300,000 to 400,000 distinct CDR3 sequences, 17% of them singletons. The sample was peripheral blood. Receptors were obtained from an adult man with Graves' ophthalmopathy.

This clonotype was picked up many times. This sequence joins TRBV28 and TRBJ1-5; 7 nucleotides align to TRBD1. CDR1 MDHEN and CDR2 SYDVKM come from the germline V gene. Trimming cost V 2 bases and J 2 bases; bases outside gene matches: 12. The CDR3 consists of 18 residues. The CDR3 spells CASSLIIGPGGRNQPQHF. In DNA form, the CDR3 reads TGTGCCAGCAGTTTAATTATAGGGCCAGGGGGTCGCAATCAGCCCCAGCATTTT.

This clonotype was seen at least ten times. V is TRBV11-1 and J is TRBJ2-5; 7 bases match TRBD2. The germline gives CDR1 SGHAT, CDR2 FQDESV (reference sequence). The CDR3 is 17 residues long. V lost 5 bases and J lost 2; bases outside the gene matches: 14. The CDR3 loop is CASSLRRGSDRQETQYF. DNA of the CDR3: TGTGCCAGCAGCCTGAGGCGCGGGAGTGATCGGCAAGAGACCCAGTACTTC.

This clonotype was observed many times. The CDR3 sequence: CASSMASGAPRNQPQHF. CDR3 nucleotides: TGTGCCAGTAGTATGGCTTCGGGGGCCCCCCGCAATCAGCCCCAGCATTTT. The chain links TRBV19 to TRBJ1-5; D perhaps matches TRBD1 (6 bases). This CDR3 is built from 17 residues. Germline V gene sequence: CDR1 LNHDA, CDR2 SQIVND (reference sequence). V gave up 3 bases and J gave up 2 bases, with 17 bases separating them. The complete variable domain, with remaining parts taken from reference TRBV19 and TRBJ1-5, reads DGGITQSPKYLFRKEGQNVTLSCEQNLNHDAMYWYRQDPGQGLRLIYYSQIVNDFQKGDIAEGYSVSREKKESFPLTVTSAQKNPTAFYLCASSMASGAPRNQPQHFGDGTRLSIL.

This clonotype appeared many times. The chain is built from TRBV20-1 and TRBJ2-7; 13 nucleotides agree with TRBD2. The V segment lost 1 base and the J segment 5 bases; nucleotides outside the gene matches: 8. The CDR3 extends over 16 amino acids. The V gene's germline CDR1 is DFQATT and CDR2 SNEGSKA (reference sequence). Written as DNA, the CDR3 is TGCAGTGCTAGAGCACCGACACTAGCGGGAGGGAACGAGCAGTACTTC. Encoded protein: CSARAPTLAGGNEQYF.